Below are 32 T cell receptor beta chains sequenced from a single sample in a study of T cell responses to AZD1222 COVID-19 vaccine. Data came from immunoSEQ multiplex PCR; TCRdb stores just in-frame clones and leaves some out. The repertoire consists of roughly 190,000 clones, with 80% to 95% occurring once and the leading ten covering roughly 1.3%. Material: peripheral blood, obtained on day 0 of AZD1222 vaccination. The receptors originated from an adult in good health.

This clone was seen once. The rearrangement uses TRBV7-8 and TRBJ1-2; D is ambiguous. Trimming took 5 bases from V and 4 from J, leaving 5 bases between them. The CDR3 is 11 amino acids. Germline V lookup: CDR1 SGHVS, CDR2 FQNEAQ. Here the CDR3 DNA reads TGTGCCAGCAGCCAACGCTATGGCTACACCTTC. This codes for CASSQRYGYTF. The full variable domain, completed using reference TRBV7-8 and TRBJ1-2, is GAGVSQSPRYKVAKRGQDVALRCDPISGHVSLFWYQQALGQGPEFLTYFQNEAQLDKSGLPSDRFFAERPEGSVSTLKIQRTQQEDSAVYLCASSQRYGYTFGSGTRLTVV.

The gene calls are TRBV10-3 and TRBJ2-1; D assignment may be TRBD1 or TRBD2 (5 bases each). The length of the CDR3 is 13 residues. V gave up 6 bases and J gave up 10 bases, with 16 bases separating them. Germline values: CDR1 ENHRY, CDR2 SYGVKD. The CDR3 region has the DNA TGTGCCATCAGCGGCAGGGAGTTGGGGGAGCAGTTCTTC. This translates into CAISGRELGEQFF.

The gene calls are TRBV2 and TRBJ1-2, with D perhaps TRBD1 (5 bases). This CDR3 has 12 residues. Per germline, CDR1 SNHLY and CDR2 FYNNEI. Between the trimmed V and J ends, which lost 8 bases and 2 bases, there was a span of 9 bases. CDR3 sequence: CASLTENYGYTF. In DNA, the CDR3 is TGTGCCAGCCTGACAGAGAACTATGGCTACACCTTC.

This chain connects TRBV7-8 to TRBJ1-4; the D gene is possibly TRBD1 (6 bases). From germline, CDR1 is SGHVS and CDR2 FQNEAQ. The CDR3 spans 15 residues. V lost 5 bases to trimming and J lost 0 bases, with 10 bases between them. The CDR3 region is CASSLRGPTNEKLFF. CDR3 DNA: TGTGCCAGCAGCCTCCGGGGGCCAACTAATGAAAAACTGTTTTTT.

The chain uses TRBV5-6 and TRBJ2-2, with 9 nucleotides matching TRBD1. Trimming removed 4 bases from V and 5 bases from J; junction bases left unmatched: 6. Per the germline V gene, CDR1 is SGHDT and CDR2 is YYEEEE. The CDR3 loop spans 15 amino acids. The CDR3 nucleotides read TGTGCCAGCAGCCTAAACAGGGGGCTGACCGGGGAGCTGTTTTTT. Translation: CASSLNRGLTGELFF. Based on the CDR3 plus reference TRBV5-6 and TRBJ2-2, the full variable domain is DAGVTQSPTHLIKTRGQQVTLRCSPKSGHDTVSWYQQALGQGPQFIFQYYEEEERQRGNFPDRFSGHQFPNYSSELNVNALLLGDSALYLCASSLNRGLTGELFFGEGSRLTVL.

This clone was seen once. The V call is TRBV19, the J call TRBJ1-2; 9 bases agree with TRBD1. V lost 3 bases to trimming and J lost 9 bases; unmatched junction nucleotides: 14. CDR1 and CDR2 (germline): LNHDA, SQIVND (reference sequence). This CDR3 is 16 amino acids long. CDR3 bases: TGTGCCAGTAGTATGGGGACGGGACAGGGCTCAAGGCGCTACACCTTC. Residues: CASSMGTGQGSRRYTF. Looking up the rest from reference TRBV19 and TRBJ1-2 gives the full variable domain: DGGITQSPKYLFRKEGQNVTLSCEQNLNHDAMYWYRQDPGQGLRLIYYSQIVNDFQKGDIAEGYSVSREKKESFPLTVTSAQKNPTAFYLCASSMGTGQGSRRYTFGSGTRLTVV.

The genes are TRBV6-5 and TRBJ1-6, with 7 bases that match TRBD1. Germline-derived CDR1 and CDR2 are MNHEY and SVGAGI. The CDR3 contains 15 residues. The ends lost 7 bases at V and 2 bases at J; junction bases unmatched: 5. For the CDR3, the DNA is TGTGCCAGCACCACAGGGGCGGCCTATAATTCACCCCTCCACTTT. Translation gives CASTTGAAYNSPLHF.

The V call is TRBV19, the J call TRBJ1-1; 11 nucleotides line up with TRBD1. The V and J ends lost 8 bases and 11 bases, in that order; junction bases with no gene match: 19. The CDR3 loop spans 16 amino acids. The germline CDR1 and CDR2 sequences are LNHDA and SQIVND (reference sequence). CDR3 nucleotides: TGTGCCAGTCATCAAGGGTTTCGGGACAGGGGGTTTCGGGCTTTCTTT. This translates into CASHQGFRDRGFRAFF.

CDR3 residues: CASSYSGAAGQPQHF. The CDR3 DNA sequence: TGTGCCAGCAGTTACTCGGGGGCCGCGGGGCAGCCCCAGCATTTT. V gene TRBV6-5 combines with J gene TRBJ1-5; perhaps TRBD1 as D (6 bases). V lost 0 bases to trimming and J lost 7 bases, with 13 bases between them. Per the germline V gene, CDR1 is MNHEY and CDR2 is SVGAGI. This CDR3 is 15 amino acids long.

The rearrangement links TRBV18 to TRBJ2-1; 8 bases agree with TRBD1. The CDR3 loop spans 15 amino acids. Unmatched junction bases numbered 4, after V lost 3 bases and J lost 3 bases. Germline V gene lookup returns CDR1 KGHSH and CDR2 LQKENI. The CDR3 bases are TGTGCCAGCTCACCGGACAGGGTCGGCTACAATGAGCAGTTCTTC. It yields the protein CASSPDRVGYNEQFF.

CDR3 in DNA: TGTGCCAGCTCAGACAGAGATAATCAGCCCCAGCATTTT. Translation: CASSDRDNQPQHF. The chain links TRBV2 to TRBJ1-5; D may be TRBD1 (5 bases). The germline V and J ends were trimmed by 8 bases and 4 bases, with 12 bases remaining between them. The germline V gene has CDR1 SNHLY and CDR2 FYNNEI. The CDR3 contains 13 residues.

Here the CDR3 DNA reads TGTGCCAGCAGCTTGGGGGGGCAAACTAACTATGGCTACACCTTC. Encoded protein: CASSLGGQTNYGYTF. The chain is built from TRBV5-4 and TRBJ1-2; tentative D call: TRBD1 (6 bases). V was pared by 0 bases and J by 0 bases, with 9 bases between. This CDR3 spans 15 amino acids. Germline CDR1 SGHNT, CDR2 YYREEE (reference sequence).

The CDR3 spells CAWSEGVGNQPQHF. The CDR3, as DNA: TGTGCCTGGAGCGAAGGGGTTGGCAATCAGCCCCAGCATTTT. V is TRBV30 and J is TRBJ1-5; D perhaps matches TRBD1 (5 bases). V was cut by 3 bases and J by 2 bases, with 11 bases left in between. This CDR3 is built from 14 residues. Germline V CDR1 and CDR2: GTSNPN, SVGIG (reference sequence).

Comment on this clone: A junction end diverges from the germline sequence, so it may reflect a read error. The CDR3 sequence is CASSEAGQVPETQYF. For the CDR3, the DNA is TGTGCCAGCAGCGAAGCGGGGCAGGTGCCAGAGACCCAGTACTTC. V and J are TRBV6-1 and TRBJ2-5; 7 nucleotides align to TRBD2. Germline V gene data show CDR1 as MNHNS and CDR2 as SASEGT. This CDR3 contains 15 residues.

The V gene is TRBV28, the J gene TRBJ2-7; D is uncertain. The CDR3 totals 12 residues. V dropped 5 bases and J dropped 3 bases, with 8 bases sitting between them. In germline, CDR1 is MDHEN, CDR2 SYDVKM. The CDR3 protein is CASSPLLYEQYF. CDR3 nucleotides: TGTGCCAGCAGTCCCCTCCTCTACGAGCAGTACTTC.

The chain links TRBV5-1 to TRBJ1-3; TRBD1 is a possible D gene (5 bases). V lost 3 bases and J lost 0, with 13 bases in between. This CDR3 spans 16 amino acids. Germline V gene sequence: CDR1 SGHRS, CDR2 YFSETQ. The DNA of the CDR3 is TGCGCCAGCAGCTGGGGCGGGGTACCCTCTGGAAACACCATATATTTT. It translates to CASSWGGVPSGNTIYF.

A note on this clone: This CDR3 is also generated by other DNA sequences in the sample. V usage is TRBV5-1 and J usage is TRBJ1-5; 7 positions match TRBD1. Germline assignment: CDR1 SGHRS and CDR2 YFSETQ. V lost 4 bases to trimming and J lost 2 bases; unmatched junction nucleotides: 3. This CDR3 contains 14 residues. CDR3 in amino acids: CASSPGTGNQPQHF. In nucleotides, the CDR3 is TGCGCCAGCAGCCCAGGGACAGGCAATCAGCCCCAGCATTTT.

J is TRBJ1-1 and V is TRBV2, with TRBD1 matching over 9 bases. In germline, CDR1 is SNHLY, CDR2 FYNNEI. V lost 6 bases to trimming and J lost 3 bases; unmatched junction nucleotides: 2. There are 13 residues in the CDR3. The CDR3 spells CASRDRGYTEAFF. The CDR3 bases are TGTGCCAGCAGGGACAGGGGATACACTGAAGCTTTCTTT.

The V gene is TRBV6-5, the J gene TRBJ1-2; 8 nucleotides match TRBD1. The trim removed 4 bases at V and 8 bases at J, leaving 6 bases unmatched. The germline V gene has CDR1 MNHEY and CDR2 SVGAGI. The CDR3 is made up of 13 amino acids. The CDR3 loop reads CASSFRDRRGYTF. The CDR3 DNA reads as TGTGCCAGCAGTTTTAGGGACAGGAGGGGCTACACCTTC.

This clone occurred once. The CDR3 loop reads CASSSGSNTEAFF. DNA of the CDR3: TGTGCCAGCAGTTCAGGGTCGAACACTGAAGCTTTCTTT. The rearrangement uses TRBV11-2 and TRBJ1-1, with a weak D call TRBD1 (5 bases). The CDR3 sequence is 13 residues long. The germline V gene encodes CDR1 SGHAT and CDR2 FQNNGV. Trimming cost V 6 bases and J 1 base, with 9 bases left between them.

The J gene is TRBJ1-4, the V gene TRBV27, with a weak D call TRBD1 (6 bases). CDR1 is MNHEY and CDR2 is SMNVEV in the germline V gene (reference sequence). The CDR3 is made up of 16 amino acids. Trimming stripped 3 bases from V and 8 bases from J, with 19 bases between. CDR3 in amino acids: CASSLLGAGAREKLFF. In DNA, the CDR3 is TGTGCCAGCAGTTTGTTGGGGGCGGGGGCGAGGGAAAAACTGTTTTTT.

The chain has TRBV7-6 and TRBJ2-5; TRBD2 might be the D (5 bases). V lost 5 bases, J lost 1 base, and 14 bases lay in between. The CDR3 extends over 15 amino acids. The germline CDR1 and CDR2 sequences are SGHVS and FNYEAQ. CDR3 protein: CASSPSTNLQETQYF. CDR3 DNA: TGTGCCAGCAGCCCCTCGACTAATCTCCAAGAGACCCAGTACTTC. Filled out from reference TRBV7-6 and TRBJ2-5, the complete variable domain reads GAGVSQSPRYKVTKRGQDVALRCDPISGHVSLYWYRQALGQGPEFLTYFNYEAQQDKSGLPNDRFSAERPEGSISTLTIQRTEQRDSAMYRCASSPSTNLQETQYFGPGTRLLVL.

This sequence joins TRBV27 and TRBJ1-6; the D gene is possibly TRBD1 (5 bases). V lost 5 bases and J 7 bases, leaving 18 bases between the germline ends. Germline-derived CDR1 and CDR2 are MNHEY and SMNVEV (reference sequence). This CDR3 has 16 residues. As DNA, the CDR3 is TGTGCCAGCAGTAAAACCGGGACGGCAAAAAATTCACCCCTCCACTTT. Encoded protein: CASSKTGTAKNSPLHF.

The rearrangement links TRBV9 to TRBJ1-2, with 7 bases that match TRBD1. The CDR3 totals 15 residues. Germline assignment: CDR1 SGDLS and CDR2 YYNGEE. The junction had 8 bases not matched to a gene; V was cut back by 3 bases and J by 3 bases. CDR3 region: CASSGETGSDYGYTF. The CDR3 DNA is TGTGCCAGCAGCGGAGAGACAGGGAGTGACTATGGCTACACCTTC.

To note about this clone: The same CDR3 can be traced to other DNA sequences in this sample. This sequence joins TRBV5-6 and TRBJ2-7; TRBD1 aligns across 9 bases. This CDR3 comprises 14 residues. The V gene's germline CDR1 is SGHDT and CDR2 YYEEEE. V shed 4 bases and J 4 bases; nucleotides not matched to a gene: 6. The CDR3 DNA follows: TGTGCCAGCAGCAGGCGGGACAGGGCATACGAGCAGTACTTC. This sequence encodes CASSRRDRAYEQYF.

The V gene is TRBV28, the J gene TRBJ1-1; TRBD1 aligns across 9 bases. CDR1 is MDHEN and CDR2 is SYDVKM in the germline V gene. This CDR3 is 16 amino acids long. The ends lost 2 bases at V and 5 bases at J; junction bases unmatched: 9. The DNA for the CDR3 is TGTGCCAGCAGTTTAGGGTCACAGGGGGCGAGTACTGAAGCTTTCTTT. This sequence encodes CASSLGSQGASTEAFF. The variable domain in full, with the rest retrieved from reference TRBV28 and TRBJ1-1, is DVKVTQSSRYLVKRTGEKVFLECVQDMDHENMFWYRQDPGLGLRLIYFSYDVKMKEKGDIPEGYSVSREKKERFSLILESASTNQTSMYLCASSLGSQGASTEAFFGQGTRLTVV.

The chain joins TRBV4-2 to TRBJ1-5; no definite D call. This CDR3 contains 15 residues. Germline assignment: CDR1 LGHNA and CDR2 YNFKEQ. V was clipped by 3 bases and J by 1 base, with 10 bases between them. Here the CDR3 DNA reads TGTGCCAGCAGCCAGAGGGAGGGCAGCAATCAGCCCCAGCATTTT. It specifies CASSQREGSNQPQHF.

This clone was seen once. This chain links TRBV15 with TRBJ1-2; 7 bases agree with TRBD1. The CDR3 consists of 15 residues. V gave up 0 bases and J gave up 4 bases; unmatched junction bases: 5. The germline V gene encodes CDR1 LNHNV and CDR2 YYDKDF (reference sequence). The CDR3, as DNA: TGTGCCACCAGCAGAGATCAGGGGGGAGGCTATGGCTACACCTTC. Amino acids: CATSRDQGGGYGYTF.

Written as DNA, the CDR3 is TGTGCCAGTAGGGAGCAATCCTATGGCTACACCTTC. This codes for CASREQSYGYTF. The chain links TRBV19 to TRBJ1-2; no clear D gene. The CDR3 sequence is 12 residues long. The germline V gene has CDR1 LNHDA and CDR2 SQIVND (reference sequence). With 6 bases removed from V and 4 bases from J, the gap between germline ends came to 9 bases.

The V call is TRBV12-3 or TRBV12-4, the J call TRBJ1-5; no clear D gene. V gave up 3 bases and J gave up 4 bases, with 7 bases separating them. The CDR3 is made up of 13 amino acids. CDR3 sequence: CASSFSENQPQHF. The CDR3 nucleotides read TGTGCCAGCAGTTTTTCTGAGAATCAGCCCCAGCATTTT.

The table lists this clone with a count of one. The chain couples TRBV9 to TRBJ2-3; TRBD2 matches at 7 bases. Per the germline V gene, CDR1 is SGDLS and CDR2 is YYNGEE. V was pared by 0 bases and J by 1 base, with 2 bases of the junction left unmatched. This CDR3 is built from 15 residues. CDR3 DNA: TGTGCCAGCAGCGTAGGACTAGCCCGCACAGATACGCAGTATTTT. Translating it yields CASSVGLARTDTQYF.

The V gene is TRBV2, the J gene TRBJ1-1; D call uncertain. This CDR3 is built from 11 residues. V lost 5 bases and J 0 bases, leaving 1 base between the germline ends. Germline assignment: CDR1 SNHLY and CDR2 FYNNEI. The CDR3 DNA reads as TGTGCCAGCAGTCTGAACACTGAAGCTTTCTTT. Translation: CASSLNTEAFF. The full variable domain, in which reference TRBV2 and TRBJ1-1 provide the parts outside the CDR3, is EPEVTQTPSHQVTQMGQEVILRCVPISNHLYFYWYRQILGQKVEFLVSFYNNEISEKSEIFDDQFSVERPDGSNFTLKIRSTKLEDSAMYFCASSLNTEAFFGQGTRLTVV.